What follows are 13 T cell receptor beta chains derived from one specimen sequenced in a study of cytomegalovirus exposure and HLA in healthy donors. A multiplex PCR was run with 60 Vbeta primers and 13 Jbeta primers. Clones were read by immunoSEQ multiplex PCR, and TCRdb kept only the in-frame ones, dropping some. The table lists roughly 160,000 clones, roughly 84% of them singletons. The sequenced sample was PBMCs. Receptors were obtained from a boy aged 2 to 10 in good health and CMV-seronegative.

This chain connects TRBV6-5 to TRBJ2-5, with D perhaps matching TRBD1 (6 bases). There are 14 residues in the CDR3. The V and J ends lost 5 bases and 0 bases respectively, with 10 bases between them. CDR1 and CDR2 (germline): MNHEY, SVGAGI. DNA of the CDR3: TGTGCCAGCAGTCTGAACAGGGACCAAGAGACCCAGTACTTC. Translating gives CASSLNRDQETQYF.

This clone was counted only a few times. The J gene is TRBJ1-1, the V gene TRBV6-1; no reliable D call. The CDR3 has 14 residues. Per the germline V gene, CDR1 is MNHNS and CDR2 is SASEGT. Trimming pared 4 bases from V and 3 bases from J, leaving 12 bases between. CDR3 nucleotide sequence: TGTGCCAGCAGTGGGGCCGGTGGGTACACTGAAGCTTTCTTT. It encodes CASSGAGGYTEAFF.

This clone was observed once. This chain uses TRBV15 with TRBJ2-1; the match to TRBD2 covers 16 bases. The J segment lost 8 bases and the V segment lost 5 bases, leaving 6 bases of the junction unmatched. Germline CDR1 reads LNHNV; CDR2 reads YYDKDF (reference sequence). The CDR3 loop spans 16 amino acids. CDR3 protein: CATSVPGLAGGHEQFF. The CDR3 region has the DNA TGTGCCACCAGCGTCCCGGGACTAGCGGGAGGGCATGAGCAGTTCTTC.

V usage is TRBV5-1 and J usage is TRBJ2-7; D is undetermined. The germline V gene has CDR1 SGHRS and CDR2 YFSETQ. Between the trimmed V and J ends, which lost 0 bases and 0 bases, there was a span of 4 bases. This CDR3 is built from 13 residues. The CDR3 nucleotides are TGCGCCAGCAGCTTGGCACACTCCTACGAGCAGTACTTC. It specifies CASSLAHSYEQYF.

This clone was seen only a few times. The chain carries TRBV6-1 and TRBJ2-1; 10 nucleotides align to TRBD1. After removal of 4 bases from V and 3 bases from J, the junction contained 6 bases not matched to a gene. The CDR3 loop spans 16 amino acids. Germline values: CDR1 MNHNS, CDR2 SASEGT. CDR3 nucleotide sequence: TGTGCCAGCAGTGCACACCGGGACAGGGGCTACAATGAGCAGTTCTTC. Translating it yields CASSAHRDRGYNEQFF.

The genes are TRBV29-1 and TRBJ1-2, with 8 bases matching TRBD1. This CDR3 comprises 13 residues. V was clipped by 3 bases and J by 4 bases; unmatched bases: 4. CDR1 SQVTM and CDR2 ANQGSEA come from the germline V gene. CDR3 in amino acids: CSVETGEGYGYTF. The CDR3 nucleotides are TGCAGCGTTGAGACAGGGGAAGGCTATGGCTACACCTTC. The entire variable domain, with the rest obtained from reference TRBV29-1 and TRBJ1-2, is as follows: SAVISQKPSRDICQRGTSLTIQCQVDSQVTMMFWYRQQPGQSLTLIATANQGSEATYESGFVIDKFPISRPNLTFSTLTVSNMSPEDSSIYLCSVETGEGYGYTFGSGTRLTVV.

The chain uses TRBV5-6 and TRBJ2-6, with D maybe TRBD2 (5 bases). V was cut by 0 bases and J by 0 bases, with 7 bases left in between. CDR3 length equals 16 residues. Looked up from germline, CDR1 is SGHDT and CDR2 is YYEEEE. The CDR3 DNA is TGTGCCAGCAGCTTGGCGGGGAGCTCTGGGGCCAACGTCCTGACTTTC. Encoded protein: CASSLAGSSGANVLTF.

The chain is built from TRBV29-1 and TRBJ2-7, with TRBD1 matching 9 bases. This CDR3 is built from 13 residues. Per germline, CDR1 SQVTM and CDR2 ANQGSEA. V gave up 5 bases and J gave up 4 bases; unmatched junction bases: 6. The CDR3 DNA sequence: TGCAGCGTTACAAAGACAGGGGGATACGAGCAGTACTTC. This encodes CSVTKTGGYEQYF.

The chain is built from TRBV9 and TRBJ1-1; TRBD1 aligns across 8 bases. Germline V gene lookup returns CDR1 SGDLS and CDR2 YYNGEE. V was clipped by 3 bases and J by 6 bases; unmatched bases: 7. This CDR3 has 14 residues. The CDR3 nucleotides read TGTGCCAGCAGCGCCCCAGGGGGCGCCCCTGAAGCTTTCTTT. Translation gives CASSAPGGAPEAFF.

V gene TRBV4-2 combines with J gene TRBJ2-1; 14 bases align to TRBD2. V trimming: 8 bases; J trimming: 7 bases; junction bases outside the gene matches: 7. CDR3 length equals 15 residues. Germline CDR1 and CDR2: LGHNA and YNFKEQ. In nucleotides, the CDR3 is TGTGCCAGCGGGTCGGGACTAGCGGGAGCAAATGAGCAGTTCTTC. Translating gives CASGSGLAGANEQFF.

This rearrangement joins TRBV6-5 to TRBJ1-1, with TRBD1 matching over 7 bases. Looked up from germline, CDR1 is MNHEY and CDR2 is SVGAGI. Trimming removed 2 bases from V and 5 bases from J; junction bases left unmatched: 5. This CDR3 is built from 14 residues. This CDR3 reads CASSYQLTGTEAFF. The DNA of the CDR3 is TGTGCCAGCAGTTACCAATTGACAGGGACTGAAGCTTTCTTT.

V is TRBV19 and J is TRBJ1-2; tentative D call: TRBD1 (6 bases). Germline values: CDR1 LNHDA, CDR2 SQIVND (reference sequence). The CDR3 sequence is 14 residues long. Trimming shortened V by 3 bases and J by 7 bases, and 15 bases separated the two germline ends. CDR3: CASSIGAGVFGYTF. The CDR3 DNA reads TGTGCCAGTAGTATTGGGGCAGGGGTTTTTGGCTACACCTTC.

The chain is built from TRBV28 and TRBJ1-5, with 8 nucleotides matching TRBD1. The CDR3 loop spans 13 amino acids. CDR1 is MDHEN, CDR2 SYDVKM, per germline. The J segment lost 4 bases and the V segment lost 9 bases, leaving 5 bases of the junction unmatched. This CDR3 is CASIRTGNQPQHF. The CDR3 DNA follows: TGTGCCAGTATTAGGACAGGGAATCAGCCCCAGCATTTT.